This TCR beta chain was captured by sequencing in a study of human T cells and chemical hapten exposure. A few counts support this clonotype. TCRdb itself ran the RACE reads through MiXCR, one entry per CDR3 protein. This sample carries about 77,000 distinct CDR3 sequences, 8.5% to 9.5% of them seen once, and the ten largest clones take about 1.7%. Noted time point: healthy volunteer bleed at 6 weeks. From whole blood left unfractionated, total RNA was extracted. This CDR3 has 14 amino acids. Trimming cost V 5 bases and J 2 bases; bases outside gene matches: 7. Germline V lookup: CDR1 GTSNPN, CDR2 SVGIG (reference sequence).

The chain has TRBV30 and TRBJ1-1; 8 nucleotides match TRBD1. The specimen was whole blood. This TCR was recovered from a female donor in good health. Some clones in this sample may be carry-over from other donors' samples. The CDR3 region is CAWGQGSGNTEAFF. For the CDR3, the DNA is TGTGCCTGGGGACAGGGATCGGGAAACACTGAAGCTTTCTTT.